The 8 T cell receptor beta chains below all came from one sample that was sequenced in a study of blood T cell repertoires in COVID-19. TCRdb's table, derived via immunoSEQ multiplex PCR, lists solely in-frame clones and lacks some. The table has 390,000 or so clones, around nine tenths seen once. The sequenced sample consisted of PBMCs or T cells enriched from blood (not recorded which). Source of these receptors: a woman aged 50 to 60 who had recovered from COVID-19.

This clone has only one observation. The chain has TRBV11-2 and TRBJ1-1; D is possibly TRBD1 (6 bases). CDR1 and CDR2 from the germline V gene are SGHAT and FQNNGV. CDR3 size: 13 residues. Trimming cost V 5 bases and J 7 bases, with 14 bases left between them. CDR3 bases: TGTGCCAGCAGCACCCGGACAGCTTTTGAAGCTTTCTTT. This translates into CASSTRTAFEAFF.

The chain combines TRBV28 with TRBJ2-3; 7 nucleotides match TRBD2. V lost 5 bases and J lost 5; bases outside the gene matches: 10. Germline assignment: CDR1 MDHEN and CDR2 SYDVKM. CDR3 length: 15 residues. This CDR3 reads CASSGASGNEDTQYF. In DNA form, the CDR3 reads TGTGCCAGCAGTGGAGCGAGCGGGAATGAAGATACGCAGTATTTT.

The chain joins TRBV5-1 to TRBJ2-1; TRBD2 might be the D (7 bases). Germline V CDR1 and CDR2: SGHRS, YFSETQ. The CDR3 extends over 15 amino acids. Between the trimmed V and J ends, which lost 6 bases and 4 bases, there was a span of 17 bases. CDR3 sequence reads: CASIVGAGDYNEQFF. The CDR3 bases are TGCGCCAGCATCGTGGGGGCGGGGGATTACAATGAGCAGTTCTTC.

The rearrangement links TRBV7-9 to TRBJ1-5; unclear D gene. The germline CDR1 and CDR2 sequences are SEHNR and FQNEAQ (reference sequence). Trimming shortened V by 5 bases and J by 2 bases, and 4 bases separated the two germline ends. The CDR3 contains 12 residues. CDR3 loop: CASSVGNQPQHF. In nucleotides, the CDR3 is TGTGCCAGCAGCGTCGGCAATCAGCCCCAGCATTTT.

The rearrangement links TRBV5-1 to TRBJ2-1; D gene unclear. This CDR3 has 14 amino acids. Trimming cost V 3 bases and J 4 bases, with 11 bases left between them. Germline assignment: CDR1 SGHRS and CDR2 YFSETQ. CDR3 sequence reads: CASSSQTGYNEQFF. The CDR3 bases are TGCGCCAGCAGCTCCCAGACTGGTTACAATGAGCAGTTCTTC.

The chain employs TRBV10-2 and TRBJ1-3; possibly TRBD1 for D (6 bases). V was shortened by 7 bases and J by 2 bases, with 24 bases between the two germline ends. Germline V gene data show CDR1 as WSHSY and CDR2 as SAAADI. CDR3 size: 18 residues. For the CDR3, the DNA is TGCGCCAGCAACCCTCAAGGGGGTGACAGAAGAACTGGAAACACCATATATTTT. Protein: CASNPQGGDRRTGNTIYF.

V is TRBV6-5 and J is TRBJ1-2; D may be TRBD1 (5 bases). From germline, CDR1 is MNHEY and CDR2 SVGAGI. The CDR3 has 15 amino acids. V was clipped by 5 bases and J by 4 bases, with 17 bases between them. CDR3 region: CASSPRAPGGYGYTF. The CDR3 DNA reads TGTGCCAGCAGTCCCCGGGCTCCCGGGGGCTATGGCTACACCTTC.

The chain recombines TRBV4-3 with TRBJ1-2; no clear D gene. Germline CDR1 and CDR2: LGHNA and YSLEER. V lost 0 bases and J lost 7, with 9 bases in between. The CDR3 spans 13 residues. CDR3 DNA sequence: TGCGCCAGCAGCCAAGACGGTCTCCTTGGCTACACCTTC. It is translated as CASSQDGLLGYTF.